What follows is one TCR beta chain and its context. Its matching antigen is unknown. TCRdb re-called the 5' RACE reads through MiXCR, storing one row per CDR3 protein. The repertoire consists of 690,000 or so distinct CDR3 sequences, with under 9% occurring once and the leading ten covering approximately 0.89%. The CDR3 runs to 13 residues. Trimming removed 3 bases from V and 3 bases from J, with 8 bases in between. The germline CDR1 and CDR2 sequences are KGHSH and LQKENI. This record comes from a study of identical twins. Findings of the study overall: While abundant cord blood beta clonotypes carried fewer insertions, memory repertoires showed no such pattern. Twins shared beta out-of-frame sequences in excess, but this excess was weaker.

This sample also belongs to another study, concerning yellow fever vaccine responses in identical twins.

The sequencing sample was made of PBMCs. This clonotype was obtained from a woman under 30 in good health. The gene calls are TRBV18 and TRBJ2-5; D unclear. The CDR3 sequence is CASSPDSKETQYF. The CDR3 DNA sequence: TGTGCCAGCTCACCTGACTCGAAAGAGACCCAGTACTTC.